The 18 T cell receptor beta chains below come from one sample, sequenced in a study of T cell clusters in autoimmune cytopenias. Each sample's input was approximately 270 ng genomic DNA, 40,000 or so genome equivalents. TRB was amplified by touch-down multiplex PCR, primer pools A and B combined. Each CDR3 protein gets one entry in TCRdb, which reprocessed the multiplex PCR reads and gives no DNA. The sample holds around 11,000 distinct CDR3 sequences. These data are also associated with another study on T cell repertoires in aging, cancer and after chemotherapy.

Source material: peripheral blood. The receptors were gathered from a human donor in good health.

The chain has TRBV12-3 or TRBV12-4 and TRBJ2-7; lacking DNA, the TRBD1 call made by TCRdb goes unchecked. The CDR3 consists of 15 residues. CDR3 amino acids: CASSVYGQGRDEQYF.

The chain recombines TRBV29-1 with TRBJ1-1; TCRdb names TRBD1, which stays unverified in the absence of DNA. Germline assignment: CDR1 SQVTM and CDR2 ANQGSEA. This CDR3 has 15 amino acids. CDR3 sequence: CSVVPAGDQNTEAFF. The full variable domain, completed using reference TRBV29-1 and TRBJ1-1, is SAVISQKPSRDICQRGTSLTIQCQVDSQVTMMFWYRQQPGQSLTLIATANQGSEATYESGFVIDKFPISRPNLTFSTLTVSNMSPEDSSIYLCSVVPAGDQNTEAFFGQGTRLTVV.

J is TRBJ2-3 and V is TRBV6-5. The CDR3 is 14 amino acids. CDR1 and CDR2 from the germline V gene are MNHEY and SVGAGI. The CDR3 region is CASSYSDQTYTQYF.

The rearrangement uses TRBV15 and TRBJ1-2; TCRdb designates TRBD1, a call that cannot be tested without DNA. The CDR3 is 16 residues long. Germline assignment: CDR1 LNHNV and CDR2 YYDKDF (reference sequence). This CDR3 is CATSRDVDRGAYGYTF.

CDR3 protein: CASSIQGGRAEAFF. V is TRBV19 and J is TRBJ1-1; with no DNA, the TCRdb D assignment of TRBD1 cannot be verified. CDR3 size: 14 residues. The V gene's germline CDR1 is LNHDA and CDR2 SQIVND (reference sequence). Filled out from reference TRBV19 and TRBJ1-1, the complete variable domain reads DGGITQSPKYLFRKEGQNVTLSCEQNLNHDAMYWYRQDPGQGLRLIYYSQIVNDFQKGDIAEGYSVSREKKESFPLTVTSAQKNPTAFYLCASSIQGGRAEAFFGQGTRLTVV.

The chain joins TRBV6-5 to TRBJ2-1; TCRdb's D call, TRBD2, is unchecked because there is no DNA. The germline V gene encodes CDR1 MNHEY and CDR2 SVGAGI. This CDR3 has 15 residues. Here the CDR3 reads CASSYGAGAYNEQFF.

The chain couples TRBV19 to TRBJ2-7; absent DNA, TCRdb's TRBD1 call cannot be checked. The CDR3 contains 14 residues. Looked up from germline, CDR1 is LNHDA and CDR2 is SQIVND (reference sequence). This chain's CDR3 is CASSSLTGDYEQYF.

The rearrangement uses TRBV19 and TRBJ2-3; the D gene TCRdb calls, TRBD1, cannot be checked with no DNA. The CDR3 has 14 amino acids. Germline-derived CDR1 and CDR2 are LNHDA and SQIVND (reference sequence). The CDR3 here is CASRTLGSGNTQYF.

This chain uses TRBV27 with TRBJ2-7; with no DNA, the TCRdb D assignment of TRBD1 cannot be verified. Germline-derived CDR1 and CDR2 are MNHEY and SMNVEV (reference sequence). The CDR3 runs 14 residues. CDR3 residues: CASSRGRGLAEQYF.

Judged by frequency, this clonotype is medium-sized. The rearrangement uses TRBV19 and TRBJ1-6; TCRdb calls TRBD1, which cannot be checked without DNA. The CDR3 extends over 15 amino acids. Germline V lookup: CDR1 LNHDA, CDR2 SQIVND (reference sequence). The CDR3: CASSIDQQGNSPLHF.

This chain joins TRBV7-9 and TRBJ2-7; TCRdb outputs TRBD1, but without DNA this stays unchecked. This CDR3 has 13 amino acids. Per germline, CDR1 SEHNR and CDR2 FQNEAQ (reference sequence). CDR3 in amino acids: CASNRQGTPEQYF.

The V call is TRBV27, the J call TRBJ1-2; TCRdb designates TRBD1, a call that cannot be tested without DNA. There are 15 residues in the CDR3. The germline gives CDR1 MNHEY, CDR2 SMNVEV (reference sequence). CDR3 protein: CASSDTDRANYGYTF.

The chain's CDR3 is CASSPERWTEAFF. V usage is TRBV12-3 or TRBV12-4 and J usage is TRBJ1-1. This CDR3 region has 13 residues.

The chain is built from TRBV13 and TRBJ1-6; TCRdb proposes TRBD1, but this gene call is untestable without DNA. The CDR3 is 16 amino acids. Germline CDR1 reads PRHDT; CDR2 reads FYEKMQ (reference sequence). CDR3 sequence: CASSPQGLSYNSPLHF.

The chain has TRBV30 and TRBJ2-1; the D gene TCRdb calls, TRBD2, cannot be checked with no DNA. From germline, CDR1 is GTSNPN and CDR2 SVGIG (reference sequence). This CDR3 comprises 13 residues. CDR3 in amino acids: CASASGSNNEQFF.

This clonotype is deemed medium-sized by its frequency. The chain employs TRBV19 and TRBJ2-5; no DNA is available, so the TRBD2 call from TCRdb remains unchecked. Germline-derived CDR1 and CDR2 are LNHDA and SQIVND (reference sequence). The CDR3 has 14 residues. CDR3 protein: CASRPTSGKETQYF. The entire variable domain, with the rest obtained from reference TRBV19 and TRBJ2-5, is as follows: DGGITQSPKYLFRKEGQNVTLSCEQNLNHDAMYWYRQDPGQGLRLIYYSQIVNDFQKGDIAEGYSVSREKKESFPLTVTSAQKNPTAFYLCASRPTSGKETQYFGPGTRLLVL.

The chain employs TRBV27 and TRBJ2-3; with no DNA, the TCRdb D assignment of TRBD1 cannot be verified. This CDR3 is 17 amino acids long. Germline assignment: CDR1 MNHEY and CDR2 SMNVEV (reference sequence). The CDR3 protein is CASSFGSGRGGTDTQYF.

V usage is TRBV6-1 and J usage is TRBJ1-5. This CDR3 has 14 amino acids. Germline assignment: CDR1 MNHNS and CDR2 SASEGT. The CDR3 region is CASSEWGSNQPQHF.